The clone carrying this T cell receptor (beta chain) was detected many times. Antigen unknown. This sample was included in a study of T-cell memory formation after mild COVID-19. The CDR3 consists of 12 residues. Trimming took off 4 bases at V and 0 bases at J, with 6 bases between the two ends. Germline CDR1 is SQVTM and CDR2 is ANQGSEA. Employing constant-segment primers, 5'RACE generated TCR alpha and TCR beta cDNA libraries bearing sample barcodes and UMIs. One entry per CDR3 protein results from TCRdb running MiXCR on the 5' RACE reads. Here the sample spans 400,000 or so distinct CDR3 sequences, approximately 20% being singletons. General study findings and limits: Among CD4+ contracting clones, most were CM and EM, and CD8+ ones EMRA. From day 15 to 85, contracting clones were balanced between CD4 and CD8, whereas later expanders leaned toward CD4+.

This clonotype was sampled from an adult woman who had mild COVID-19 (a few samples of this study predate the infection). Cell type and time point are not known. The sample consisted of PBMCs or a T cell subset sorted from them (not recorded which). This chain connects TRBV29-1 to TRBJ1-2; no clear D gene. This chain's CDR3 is CSVGTSNYGYTF. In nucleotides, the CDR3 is TGCAGCGTTGGGACCTCTAACTATGGCTACACCTTC. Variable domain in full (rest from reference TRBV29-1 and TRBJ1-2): SAVISQKPSRDICQRGTSLTIQCQVDSQVTMMFWYRQQPGQSLTLIATANQGSEATYESGFVIDKFPISRPNLTFSTLTVSNMSPEDSSIYLCSVGTSNYGYTFGSGTRLTVV.